The clone carrying this T cell receptor (beta chain) was observed at least ten times. Its specificity is not known. This sample stems from a study of T cell repertoires in cytomegalovirus infection. Study context: CMV infection together with matching HLA type was indicated by public TCR beta signatures. Study-wide results and caveats: The cumulative frequency of public TCR beta families identified carriers of CMV plus the relevant HLA. CMV-specific TCR beta clonotypes restricted by HLA-C were the ones dominating the ex vivo response.

CDR1 is SGHVS, CDR2 FQNEAQ, per germline. This CDR3 has 15 residues. Between the trimmed V and J ends, which lost 5 bases and 8 bases, there was a span of 18 bases. One entry per CDR3 protein, called by TCRdb with MiXCR from the reads. The table has over 450,000 distinct CDR3 sequences, 11% seen once. This rearrangement joins TRBV7-8 to TRBJ1-4, with a tentative D call TRBD1 (6 bases). The sequence was obtained from a human donor in good health (CMV status not recorded). Some clones in this sample may be carry-over from other donors' samples. The sequenced material came from PBMCs. The CDR3 DNA sequence: TGTGCCAGCAGCCAGGGGCGGGGAGAACCCGAAAAACTGTTTTTT. Protein: CASSQGRGEPEKLFF.